This T cell receptor beta chain comes out of a study of T cell responses to AZD1222 COVID-19 vaccine. As concerns this clone: Its antigen is still unknown.

Whole-study findings and limits: Females made up more of the donors, who were largely white British, and clonal diversity may have come out too low. Nearly half of unique spike-specific TCRs reportedly avoided B.1.351 and B.1.1.7 mutated regions. There were repertoire samples only from the period after the peak T cell response. Two AZD1222 administrations were followed by greater Spike-specific TCR breadth and depth.

The CDR3 length is 13 residues. Trimming stripped 1 base from V and 6 bases from J, with 6 bases between. Per germline, CDR1 SGHTA and CDR2 FQGNSA. Generated by immunoSEQ multiplex PCR, the TCRdb table keeps only in-frame clones and is missing some. The sample records some 120,000 clones, about 89% being singletons. The chain couples TRBV7-2 to TRBJ2-2; D is ambiguous. The starting material was peripheral blood, obtained on day 0 of MenACWY control vaccination. The TCR was taken from an adult in good health. The DNA of the CDR3 is TGTGCCAGCAGCTTAGTGGGTGCCGGGGAGCTGTTTTTT. This codes for CASSLVGAGELFF.